This TCR beta chain was recorded in a study of cytomegalovirus exposure and HLA in healthy donors. General study findings and limits: Productive rates of about 87% or about 30% were seen for most TCR beta V segments in an earlier analysis.

The PCR had 60 Vbeta and 13 Jbeta primers. The protocol was immunoSEQ multiplex PCR, while the TCRdb copy is restricted to in-frame clones and leaves out a portion. Of 150,000 to 200,000 clones in the sample, roughly 87% were seen once. In this sample, this clone turned up once. Its matching antigen is unknown. Sequencing used PBMCs. This TCR derives from a girl aged 5-17 years in good health and CMV-seropositive.

CDR3 in amino acids: CASSFNPDRGESYNEQFF. CDR3 nucleotides: TGTGCCAGCAGTTTTAACCCCGACCGGGGGGAGTCCTACAATGAGCAGTTCTTC. This chain links TRBV28 with TRBJ2-1, with 7 bases lining up with TRBD2. Germline lookup yields CDR1 MDHEN and CDR2 SYDVKM. Trimming removed 3 bases from V and 1 base from J; junction bases left unmatched: 12. CDR3 length: 18 residues.